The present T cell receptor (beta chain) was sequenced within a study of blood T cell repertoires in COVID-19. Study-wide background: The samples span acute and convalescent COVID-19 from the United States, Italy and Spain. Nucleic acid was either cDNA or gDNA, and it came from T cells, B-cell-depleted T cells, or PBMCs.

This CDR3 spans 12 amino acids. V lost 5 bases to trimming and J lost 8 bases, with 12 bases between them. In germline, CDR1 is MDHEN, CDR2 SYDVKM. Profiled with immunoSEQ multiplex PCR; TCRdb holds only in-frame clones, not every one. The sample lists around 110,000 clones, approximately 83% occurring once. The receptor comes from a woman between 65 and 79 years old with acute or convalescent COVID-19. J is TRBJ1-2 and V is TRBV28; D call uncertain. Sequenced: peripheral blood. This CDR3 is CASSLRGGGYTF. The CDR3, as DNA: TGTGCCAGCAGTCTCCGAGGAGGGGGCTACACCTTC.